These T cell receptor beta chains were read from a single sample in a study of beta chain features in type 1 diabetes. Using immunoSEQ multiplex PCR, the repertoire was profiled, and TCRdb retains in-frame clones only, with some absent. The sample holds more than 300,000 clones, around 12% seen once. Sequencing was done on a sample of naive CD4+ T cells from blood. These receptors all come from a man between 18 and 35 years old in good health. The CDR3 runs from the conserved cysteine through the conserved F or W. A D gene is named only where the DNA matches it firmly. Size values are once, few and many counts, or a class for expanded clones, and some rows have none.

V gene: TRBV2
clone size: .
D gene: TRBD1
J gene: TRBJ1-5
CDR3 protein: CASSGDRFSNQPQHF
CDR3 DNA: TGTGCCAGCAGTGGGGACAGGTTTAGCAATCAGCCCCAGCATTTT

V gene: TRBV30
clone size: few
D gene: .
J gene: TRBJ1-2
CDR3 protein: CAWRGQGPYGYTF
CDR3 DNA: TGTGCCTGGAGGGGGCAGGGGCCCTATGGCTACACCTTC

V gene: TRBV30
clone size: few
D gene: TRBD2
J gene: TRBJ2-1
CDR3 protein: CAWSVRASGIYNEQFF
CDR3 DNA: TGTGCCTGGAGTGTACGGGCTAGCGGGATCTACAATGAGCAGTTCTTC

V gene: TRBV7-9
clone size: few
D gene: .
J gene: TRBJ1-2
CDR3 protein: CASSLERGGGYTF
CDR3 DNA: TGTGCCAGCAGCTTGGAAAGGGGTGGCGGCTACACCTTC

V gene: TRBV10-3
clone size: .
D gene: .
J gene: TRBJ1-2
CDR3 protein: CAISRDTGYGYTF
CDR3 DNA: TGTGCCATCAGTAGGGACACGGGGTATGGCTACACCTTC

V gene: TRBV29-1
clone size: few
D gene: .
J gene: TRBJ1-2
CDR3 protein: CSVGKGLNYGYTF
CDR3 DNA: TGCAGCGTTGGGAAGGGGCTGAACTATGGCTACACCTTC

V gene: TRBV7-2
clone size: few
D gene: .
J gene: TRBJ1-1
CDR3 protein: CASSLGGLVNTEAFF
CDR3 DNA: TGTGCCAGCAGCCTCGGGGGGTTGGTGAACACTGAAGCTTTCTTT

V gene: TRBV30
clone size: few
D gene: TRBD1
J gene: TRBJ1-3
CDR3 protein: CAWTSGQFSGNTIYF
CDR3 DNA: TGTGCCTGGACCTCGGGACAGTTCTCTGGAAACACCATATATTTT

V gene: TRBV2
clone size: few
D gene: TRBD2
J gene: TRBJ2-7
CDR3 protein: CATLRLAGAYEQYF
CDR3 DNA: TGTGCCACCCTACGTTTAGCGGGGGCCTACGAGCAGTACTTC

V gene: TRBV21-1
clone size: few
D gene: .
J gene: TRBJ1-1
CDR3 protein: CARDGTGTLDTEAFF
CDR3 DNA: TGTGCCCGCGACGGGACAGGGACCCTAGACACTGAAGCTTTCTTT

V gene: TRBV10-3
clone size: few
D gene: TRBD1
J gene: TRBJ1-1
CDR3 protein: CAISDRQGLEAFF
CDR3 DNA: TGTGCCATCAGTGACCGACAGGGACTTGAAGCTTTCTTT

V gene: TRBV4-3
clone size: few
D gene: TRBD1
J gene: TRBJ1-5
CDR3 protein: CASKRTGGGTNQPQHF
CDR3 DNA: TGCGCCAGCAAACGGACAGGAGGGGGAACCAATCAGCCCCAGCATTTT

V gene: TRBV6-1
clone size: .
D gene: .
J gene: TRBJ2-7
CDR3 protein: CASFSESSYEQYF
CDR3 DNA: TGTGCCAGCTTTTCAGAAAGCTCCTACGAGCAGTACTTC

V gene: TRBV5-1
clone size: few
D gene: TRBD2
J gene: TRBJ2-3
CDR3 protein: CASRWTSGAPNTQYF
CDR3 DNA: TGCGCCAGCCGATGGACTAGCGGGGCACCTAATACGCAGTATTTT

V gene: TRBV4-1
clone size: .
D gene: TRBD1
J gene: TRBJ1-4
CDR3 protein: CASSQGRQGYEKLFF
CDR3 DNA: TGCGCCAGCAGCCAAGGGAGACAGGGGTATGAAAAACTGTTTTTT

V gene: TRBV2
clone size: .
D gene: .
J gene: TRBJ2-7
CDR3 protein: CASRQAPLLGREQYF
CDR3 DNA: TGTGCCAGCCGACAGGCCCCCCTCTTGGGGAGAGAGCAGTACTTC

V gene: TRBV4-3
clone size: few
D gene: TRBD2
J gene: TRBJ2-3
CDR3 protein: CASSQRTSIDDTQYF
CDR3 DNA: TGCGCCAGCAGCCAACGGACTAGTATTGACGATACGCAGTATTTT

V gene: TRBV4-2
clone size: few
D gene: TRBD1
J gene: TRBJ1-6
CDR3 protein: CASSQDREDRNVLHF
CDR3 DNA: TGTGCCAGCAGCCAAGATAGAGAGGACAGGAACGTTCTCCACTTT

V gene: TRBV7-9
clone size: .
D gene: .
J gene: TRBJ2-1
CDR3 protein: CASSLVPYNEQFF
CDR3 DNA: TGTGCCAGCAGCTTAGTCCCTTACAATGAGCAGTTCTTC

V gene: TRBV4-2
clone size: few
D gene: TRBD2
J gene: TRBJ2-7
CDR3 protein: CASSQVMGTSGPYEQYF
CDR3 DNA: TGTGCCAGCAGCCAAGTCATGGGAACTAGCGGACCCTACGAGCAGTACTTC

V gene: TRBV5-4
clone size: .
D gene: TRBD1
J gene: TRBJ2-7
CDR3 protein: CASSKGQGAYEQYF
CDR3 DNA: TGTGCCAGCAGCAAGGGACAGGGGGCCTACGAGCAGTACTTC

V gene: TRBV29-1
clone size: .
D gene: TRBD1
J gene: TRBJ2-1
CDR3 protein: CSVETGAQGFF
CDR3 DNA: TGCAGCGTCGAAACAGGGGCTCAAGGGTTCTTC

V gene: TRBV18
clone size: .
D gene: TRBD1
J gene: TRBJ1-2
CDR3 protein: CASSPLARDRIYGYTF
CDR3 DNA: TGTGCCAGCTCACCTCTAGCCCGGGACAGGATCTATGGCTACACCTTC

V gene: TRBV7-2
clone size: few
D gene: TRBD2
J gene: TRBJ2-3
CDR3 protein: CASSLGTGGPDTQYF
CDR3 DNA: TGTGCCAGCAGCTTAGGGACGGGAGGGCCGGATACGCAGTATTTT

V gene: TRBV5-1
clone size: few
D gene: .
J gene: TRBJ2-7
CDR3 protein: CASSLVGGTHEQYF
CDR3 DNA: TGCGCCAGCAGCTTGGTAGGAGGTACCCACGAGCAGTACTTC

V gene: TRBV6-6
clone size: few
D gene: TRBD1
J gene: TRBJ1-5
CDR3 protein: CASSDRGGNQPQHF
CDR3 DNA: TGTGCCAGCAGCGACAGGGGTGGCAATCAGCCCCAGCATTTT

V gene: TRBV10-3
clone size: many
D gene: TRBD2
J gene: TRBJ2-3
CDR3 protein: CAIRTSSDTQYF
CDR3 DNA: TGTGCCATCAGGACTAGCTCAGATACGCAGTATTTT

V gene: TRBV7-3
clone size: .
D gene: TRBD1
J gene: TRBJ2-1
CDR3 protein: CASSLGQGSYNEQFF
CDR3 DNA: TGTGCCAGCAGCTTAGGACAGGGGAGTTACAATGAGCAGTTCTTC

V gene: TRBV30
clone size: few
D gene: .
J gene: TRBJ1-1
CDR3 protein: CAWSGPGSNTEAFF
CDR3 DNA: TGTGCCTGGAGTGGGCCAGGATCAAACACTGAAGCTTTCTTT

V gene: TRBV15
clone size: .
D gene: TRBD2
J gene: TRBJ2-1
CDR3 protein: CATNPLAGVYNEQFF
CDR3 DNA: TGTGCCACCAACCCACTAGCGGGAGTCTACAATGAGCAGTTCTTC

V gene: TRBV19
clone size: .
D gene: TRBD1
J gene: TRBJ1-6
CDR3 protein: CASSTARDRNSPLHF
CDR3 DNA: TGTGCCAGCTCAACCGCCAGGGACAGAAATTCACCCCTCCACTTT

V gene: TRBV28
clone size: .
D gene: .
J gene: TRBJ2-7
CDR3 protein: CASSLWEGSSYEQYF
CDR3 DNA: TGTGCCAGCAGTTTATGGGAGGGGAGCTCCTACGAGCAGTACTTC

V gene: TRBV4-1
clone size: .
D gene: .
J gene: TRBJ1-4
CDR3 protein: CASSQEGAATNEKLFF
CDR3 DNA: TGCGCCAGCAGCCAAGAGGGGGCAGCGACTAATGAAAAACTGTTTTTT

V gene: TRBV4-1
clone size: .
D gene: .
J gene: TRBJ2-7
CDR3 protein: CASSQGRAAYEQYF
CDR3 DNA: TGCGCCAGCAGCCAAGGCAGGGCGGCCTACGAGCAGTACTTC

V gene: TRBV18
clone size: .
D gene: .
J gene: TRBJ1-2
CDR3 protein: CASSPDRQGGYTF
CDR3 DNA: TGTGCCAGCTCACCGGACCGCCAGGGGGGCTACACCTTC

V gene: TRBV6-5
clone size: few
D gene: TRBD1
J gene: TRBJ2-7
CDR3 protein: CASSYRRDRTSYEQYF
CDR3 DNA: TGTGCCAGCAGTTATCGGCGGGACAGGACATCCTACGAGCAGTACTTC

V gene: TRBV28
clone size: .
D gene: TRBD2
J gene: TRBJ2-5
CDR3 protein: CASRSGDGPQETQYF
CDR3 DNA: TGTGCCAGCAGAAGCGGGGACGGGCCCCAAGAGACCCAGTACTTC

V gene: TRBV5-1
clone size: few
D gene: .
J gene: TRBJ2-1
CDR3 protein: CASSPDRNNEQFF
CDR3 DNA: TGCGCCAGCAGCCCCGACAGAAACAATGAGCAGTTCTTC

V gene: TRBV4-2
clone size: .
D gene: TRBD1
J gene: TRBJ2-7
CDR3 protein: CASSQGDRADEQYF
CDR3 DNA: TGTGCCAGCAGCCAAGGGGACAGGGCGGACGAGCAGTACTTC

V gene: TRBV7-9
clone size: few
D gene: .
J gene: TRBJ2-7
CDR3 protein: CASSLMSYEQYF
CDR3 DNA: TGTGCCAGCAGCTTAATGAGTTACGAGCAGTACTTC